This T cell receptor beta chain was identified in a study of OX40 agonist ivuxolimab in advanced cancers. General study points: Certain nonresponders additionally had low normalized T-cell clonal expansion.

Data came from immunoSEQ multiplex PCR; TCRdb stores just in-frame clones and leaves some out. Among around 15,000 clones listed, less than 90% were seen once. This clone was seen a few times. Its antigen is currently unknown. This CDR3 comprises 13 residues. The V end was cut by 4 bases, the J end by 3 bases, with 7 bases between. Germline V gives CDR1 SGHRS, CDR2 YFSETQ. The timepoints at which blood was sampled were baseline, cycle 4 day 1, and cycle 7 day 1. Sample: CD4+ or CD8+ T cells sorted from blood, taken in a trial of the OX40 agonist ivuxolimab. The TCR originated in an adult with an advanced solid tumor such as melanoma, head and neck, liver or kidney cancer. V is TRBV5-1 and J is TRBJ2-2; D tentatively reads TRBD1 or TRBD2 (5 bases each). The chain's CDR3 is CASSPGHTGELFF. The CDR3 bases are TGCGCCAGCAGCCCGGGACACACCGGGGAGCTGTTTTTT. Filled out from reference TRBV5-1 and TRBJ2-2, the complete variable domain reads KAGVTQTPRYLIKTRGQQVTLSCSPISGHRSVSWYQQTPGQGLQFLFEYFSETQRNKGNFPGRFSGRQFSNSRSEMNVSTLELGDSALYLCASSPGHTGELFFGEGSRLTVL.